The 32 T cell receptor beta chains below were found in one sample sequenced in a study of identical twins. TCRdb redid the calling of the 5' RACE reads with MiXCR, one entry per CDR3 protein. The table has 600,000 to 700,000 distinct CDR3 sequences, over 20% seen once. A further study also used this sample, focusing on T cells expressing NK-cell markers.

Sequenced sample: PBMCs. These receptors all stem from a woman aged 18-29 years in good health.

To note about this clonotype: Germline is not matched at one junction end, which may reflect a read error. The V and J genes are TRBV20-1 and TRBJ1-2; D is undetermined. The CDR3 contains 11 residues. Per germline, CDR1 DFQATT and CDR2 SNEGSKA (reference sequence). CDR3 in amino acids: CSAPRRARSSF. For the CDR3, the DNA is TGCAGTGCTCCGCGAAGGGCCCGGAGCTCCTTC.

This clonotype has a count of ten or more. This chain links TRBV6-5 with TRBJ1-6; D is unclear. Between the trimmed V and J ends, which lost 6 bases and 5 bases, there was a span of 14 bases. The CDR3 is made up of 15 amino acids. Looked up from germline, CDR1 is MNHEY and CDR2 is SVGAGI. The CDR3 bases are TGTGCCAGCAGGTACCCGGCCCGAGATAATTCACCCCTCCACTTT. Translated, it gives CASRYPARDNSPLHF.

The sample holds a few counts of this clonotype. No conserved phenylalanine or tryptophan is present at the end of the CDR3, so a read error is the likely explanation. The DNA is omitted, as the CDR3 cannot be located on it reliably, and the CDR3 follows TCRdb's listing. The chain carries TRBV29-1 and TRBJ2-1; the table calls TRBD1, which could not be checked here. The CDR3 comprises 13 residues, both ends counted. From germline, CDR1 is SQVTM and CDR2 ANQGSEA. CDR3 protein: CSVDFGGGVAPRI.

There are many counts of this clonotype. This chain joins TRBV5-5 and TRBJ1-2; D is unclear. CDR1 SGHKS and CDR2 YYEKEE come from the germline V gene (reference sequence). This CDR3 has 11 residues. V was trimmed by 0 bases and J by 7 bases, leaving 4 bases between them. The CDR3 loop reads CASSLAVGYTF. The DNA of the CDR3 is TGTGCCAGCAGCTTGGCCGTTGGCTACACCTTC.

The table lists this clonotype with many counts. The chain employs TRBV15 and TRBJ2-6; D is unresolved. V lost 0 bases and J lost 0, with 6 bases in between. This CDR3 contains 16 residues. Per germline, CDR1 LNHNV and CDR2 YYDKDF (reference sequence). The CDR3 is CATSRDVGSGANVLTF. The CDR3 DNA reads as TGTGCCACCAGCAGAGATGTAGGCTCTGGGGCCAACGTCCTGACTTTC.

This clonotype showed up just a few times. The chain recombines TRBV5-1 with TRBJ2-7; 7 positions agree with TRBD2. The ends lost 3 bases at V and 5 bases at J; junction bases unmatched: 11. The CDR3 spans 15 residues. The germline V gene has CDR1 SGHRS and CDR2 YFSETQ. Written as DNA, the CDR3 is TGCGCCAGCAGCTGGGGCAGCGGGGCAATAAACGAGCAGTACTTC. Its protein product is CASSWGSGAINEQYF.

This clonotype was seen only a few times. The V call is TRBV5-1, the J call TRBJ2-2; D not certain. Trimming left V 2 bases short and J 1 base short, with 6 bases between. CDR3 length equals 14 residues. Germline V gives CDR1 SGHRS, CDR2 YFSETQ. CDR3: CASSLRKNTGELFF. CDR3 nucleotides: TGCGCCAGCAGCTTAAGGAAGAACACCGGGGAGCTGTTTTTT.

This clonotype has more than one count but fewer than ten. The J gene is TRBJ2-7, the V gene TRBV20-1; 7 bases align to TRBD1. Germline assignment: CDR1 DFQATT and CDR2 SNEGSKA (reference sequence). This CDR3 is built from 14 residues. Trimming took 1 base from V and 2 from J; bases not matched to a gene: 5. The CDR3 sequence: CSARGDRAPYEQYF. CDR3 in DNA: TGCAGTGCTAGAGGCGACAGGGCTCCCTACGAGCAGTACTTC.

This clonotype was found a few times. The V call is TRBV12-3 or TRBV12-4, the J call TRBJ2-7, with TRBD2 matching 8 bases. The CDR3 runs 14 residues. The V and J ends lost 7 bases and 0 bases, in that order; junction bases with no gene match: 5. CDR3 coding DNA: TGTGCCAGCACCTTCCGGGGGGGCTCCTACGAGCAGTACTTC. Amino acids: CASTFRGGSYEQYF.

V and J are TRBV5-1 and TRBJ2-1, with D possibly TRBD2 on 6 matching bases. CDR3 length: 16 residues. The V end lost 4 bases, the J end lost 0 bases, and 14 bases lay between the germline ends. Germline CDR1 SGHRS, CDR2 YFSETQ. This CDR3 is CASSRGLAVSYNEQFF. The CDR3 coding sequence is TGCGCCAGCAGCCGGGGGTTAGCGGTCTCCTACAATGAGCAGTTCTTC.

This clonotype was detected a few times. The rearrangement links TRBV6-1 to TRBJ2-6, with D maybe TRBD2 (6 bases). The CDR3 contains 16 residues. Germline assignment: CDR1 MNHNS and CDR2 SASEGT. The V end was cut by 5 bases, the J end by 2 bases, with 13 bases between. The CDR3 protein is CASSRPRGAGANVLTF. In DNA form, the CDR3 reads TGTGCCAGCAGTCGACCTCGCGGGGCTGGGGCCAACGTCCTGACTTTC.

This clonotype came up a few times. The chain has TRBV12-3 or TRBV12-4 and TRBJ1-5, with D unresolved. The CDR3 consists of 12 residues. Trimming shortened V by 7 bases and J by 4 bases, and 8 bases separated the two germline ends. CDR3 DNA: TGTGCCAGCAACTACGGGAATCAGCCCCAGCATTTT. This gives the protein CASNYGNQPQHF.

In its sample, this clonotype was seen many times. This chain connects TRBV20-1 to TRBJ2-7; 12 bases are shared with TRBD2. The V and J ends lost 2 bases and 2 bases, in that order; junction bases with no gene match: 4. CDR3 length: 15 amino acids. CDR1 DFQATT and CDR2 SNEGSKA come from the germline V gene (reference sequence). The CDR3, as DNA: TGCAGTGCTAGACAACTAGCGGGGGGAGCCTACGAGCAGTACTTC. Amino acids: CSARQLAGGAYEQYF.

J is TRBJ2-3 and V is TRBV5-6; the D gene is possibly TRBD2 (6 bases). Germline V gene lookup returns CDR1 SGHDT and CDR2 YYEEEE. V lost 6 bases, J lost 0 bases, and 20 bases lay in between. CDR3 length equals 17 residues. CDR3 sequence: CASTLGSGGASTDTQYF. The CDR3 region has the DNA TGTGCCAGCACTTTGGGTTCGGGCGGGGCGAGCACAGATACGCAGTATTTT.

J is TRBJ2-7 and V is TRBV5-5, with 11 nucleotides matching TRBD2. Germline V gives CDR1 SGHKS, CDR2 YYEKEE (reference sequence). The CDR3 runs 16 residues. With 4 bases clipped from V and 3 bases from J, the junction kept 9 bases outside the gene matches. This CDR3 is CASSPGTSGPGYEQYF. The CDR3 coding sequence is TGTGCCAGCAGCCCCGGGACTAGCGGTCCGGGCTACGAGCAGTACTTC.

The table lists this clonotype with a few counts. This chain joins TRBV20-1 and TRBJ2-3; D gene ambiguous. Trimming stripped 3 bases from V and 4 bases from J, with 20 bases between. Germline assignment: CDR1 DFQATT and CDR2 SNEGSKA (reference sequence). The CDR3 runs to 16 residues. CDR3 loop: CSASSDSLFRPDTQYF. The CDR3 DNA follows: TGCAGTGCTAGCTCGGATTCGCTTTTCCGTCCAGATACGCAGTATTTT.

The V call is TRBV30, the J call TRBJ2-2; D is uncertain. Per germline, CDR1 GTSNPN and CDR2 SVGIG (reference sequence). V was shortened by 1 base and J by 5 bases, with 11 bases between the two germline ends. The CDR3 contains 14 residues. CDR3 DNA sequence: TGTGCCTGGAGTGGACTTGCTAATACCGGGGAGCTGTTTTTT. This codes for CAWSGLANTGELFF.

This clonotype was recorded a few times. CDR3 coding DNA: TGTGCCGGAGGGGTCGGAGAGACCCAGTACTTC. Translating gives CAGGVGETQYF. The chain links TRBV12-3 or TRBV12-4 to TRBJ2-5; perhaps TRBD2 as D (6 bases). Trimming cost V 11 bases and J 4 bases, with 11 bases left between them. The CDR3 covers 11 residues.

This clonotype has only a few counts. The chain joins TRBV7-9 to TRBJ2-1, with D possibly being TRBD1 (5 bases). In germline, CDR1 is SEHNR, CDR2 FQNEAQ (reference sequence). V was shortened by 2 bases and J by 14 bases, with 13 bases between the two germline ends. There are 12 residues in the CDR3. The CDR3 protein is CASSLRTQGEFF. The CDR3 DNA reads as TGTGCCAGCAGCTTACGGACCCAGGGCGAGTTCTTC.

The V and J genes are TRBV6-1 and TRBJ2-7, with 7 nucleotides matching TRBD1. CDR1 is MNHNS, CDR2 SASEGT, per germline. V lost 3 bases and J lost 3; bases outside the gene matches: 11. This CDR3 contains 16 residues. The CDR3 loop is CASSELTGTENYEQYF. The DNA of the CDR3 is TGTGCCAGCAGTGAGCTAACCGGGACAGAGAACTACGAGCAGTACTTC.

This clonotype has more than one count but fewer than ten. V and J are TRBV18 and TRBJ2-7, with 8 positions matching TRBD2. Germline values: CDR1 KGHSH, CDR2 LQKENI. The V and J ends lost 2 bases and 5 bases, in that order; junction bases with no gene match: 8. This CDR3 is 15 amino acids long. DNA of the CDR3: TGTGCCAGCTCACCAAAGGGGACTAGTCCAGACGAGCAGTACTTC. The encoded protein is CASSPKGTSPDEQYF. Together with reference TRBV18 and TRBJ2-7, the CDR3 gives the full variable domain: NAGVMQNPRHLVRRRGQEARLRCSPMKGHSHVYWYRQLPEEGLKFMVYLQKENIIDESGMPKERFSAEFPKEGPSILRIQQVVRGDSAAYFCASSPKGTSPDEQYFGPGTRLTVT.

In nucleotides, the CDR3 is TGCGCCAGCAGCCATGCTGACAGGGAGAACACTGAAGCTTTCTTT. Residues: CASSHADRENTEAFF. The chain carries TRBV4-1 and TRBJ1-1, with 7 bases that match TRBD1. V was pared by 3 bases and J by 1 base, with 5 bases of the junction left unmatched. Germline loops: CDR1 MGHRA, CDR2 YSYEKL. The CDR3 length is 15 residues.

This rearrangement joins TRBV29-1 to TRBJ2-3; D is undetermined. The CDR3 runs to 13 residues. V shed 8 bases and J shed 4 bases, with 16 bases lying between them. Germline CDR1 and CDR2: SQVTM and ANQGSEA. In DNA, the CDR3 is TGCAGCTCCCGTGGATTCGGTTCAGATACGCAGTATTTT. This encodes CSSRGFGSDTQYF.

V usage is TRBV11-2 and J usage is TRBJ2-3; weak D call: TRBD2 (5 bases). With 2 bases removed from V and 6 bases from J, the gap between germline ends came to 12 bases. The CDR3 sequence is 14 residues long. CDR1 is SGHAT and CDR2 is FQNNGV in the germline V gene. CDR3 sequence: CASSLPGRGDTQYF. In DNA form, the CDR3 reads TGTGCCAGCAGCTTACCCGGCCGAGGGGATACGCAGTATTTT. Based on the CDR3 plus reference TRBV11-2 and TRBJ2-3, the full variable domain is EAGVAQSPRYKIIEKRQSVAFWCNPISGHATLYWYQQILGQGPKLLIQFQNNGVVDDSQLPKDRFSAERLKGVDSTLKIQPAKLEDSAVYLCASSLPGRGDTQYFGPGTRLTVL.

This clonotype was observed a handful of times. The rearrangement links TRBV7-3 to TRBJ2-7; 11 bases match TRBD2. V dropped 8 bases and J dropped 0; count of bases not matched to a gene: 3. The CDR3 extends over 14 amino acids. The germline V gene has CDR1 SGHTA and CDR2 FQGTGA. The CDR3 reads CASASGGSSYEQYF. CDR3 bases: TGTGCCAGCGCTAGCGGGGGGAGCTCCTACGAGCAGTACTTC.

This sequence joins TRBV6-1 and TRBJ2-2; 9 bases are a match to TRBD2. Losses at the gene ends were 7 bases for V and 0 bases for J; bases not matched to a gene: 3. Germline CDR1 MNHNS, CDR2 SASEGT. The CDR3 length is 15 residues. The CDR3 DNA sequence: TGTGCCAGCATGACTAGCGGCCCGAACACCGGGGAGCTGTTTTTT. It yields the protein CASMTSGPNTGELFF.

This clonotype was counted between two and nine times. CDR3 DNA sequence: TGTGCCAGCACCCCACGAGAGCGGACTGCCTACGAGACCCAGTACTTC. It is translated as CASTPRERTAYETQYF. The V gene is TRBV7-2, the J gene TRBJ2-5; a possible D gene is TRBD2 (5 bases). CDR3 length: 16 amino acids. In germline, CDR1 is SGHTA, CDR2 FQGNSA. Trimming took off 7 bases at V and 5 bases at J, with 23 bases between the two ends.

This clonotype was recorded a few times. The chain joins TRBV2 to TRBJ1-2; D perhaps matches TRBD1 (5 bases). This CDR3 comprises 15 residues. The germline V gene encodes CDR1 SNHLY and CDR2 FYNNEI. V was cut by 4 bases and J by 2 bases, with 14 bases left in between. The CDR3 region is CASSGRRDLNYGYTF. CDR3 DNA: TGTGCCAGCAGTGGCCGTCGGGACTTGAACTATGGCTACACCTTC.

The chain employs TRBV27 and TRBJ2-2; D uncertain. Trimming removed 3 bases at V and 0 bases at J, with 8 bases between. The germline gives CDR1 MNHEY, CDR2 SMNVEV (reference sequence). This CDR3 is built from 15 residues. The CDR3: CASSFGEANTGELFF. DNA of the CDR3: TGTGCCAGCAGTTTTGGTGAAGCGAACACCGGGGAGCTGTTTTTT.

This clonotype was seen ten or more times. This chain joins TRBV27 and TRBJ1-5, with 8 bases matching TRBD1. V lost 8 bases to trimming and J lost 7 bases; unmatched junction nucleotides: 13. The CDR3 extends over 15 amino acids. In germline, CDR1 is MNHEY, CDR2 SMNVEV (reference sequence). DNA for the CDR3: TGTGCCAGCGCACTCCGACCCGGGACAGGCCAGCCCCAGCATTTT. Amino acids: CASALRPGTGQPQHF.

This clonotype was recorded at least ten times. The chain carries TRBV12-3 or TRBV12-4 and TRBJ1-5, with unresolved D. The CDR3 totals 14 residues. Trimming removed 6 bases from V and 3 bases from J, with 12 bases in between. CDR3 coding DNA: TGTGCCAGCAGCCACACACGGCCCAATCAGCCCCAGCATTTT. Protein sequence: CASSHTRPNQPQHF.

This clonotype was seen repeatedly, ten times or more. The chain carries TRBV12-3 or TRBV12-4 and TRBJ2-6; D not resolved. V was shortened by 0 bases and J by 1 base, with 4 bases between the two germline ends. The CDR3 runs to 15 residues. The CDR3 loop reads CASSLAGSGANVLTF. The CDR3 DNA sequence: TGTGCCAGCAGTTTAGCAGGGTCTGGGGCCAACGTCCTGACTTTC.